These 21 T cell receptor beta chains came from one sample sequenced in a study of blood T cell repertoires in COVID-19 (dated by TCRdb to 2018 to 2021). The protocol used for the library was the immunoSEQ multiplex PCR assay. The table was pulled from immuneACCESS by TCRdb, which kept in-frame rearrangements only. Such tables lose some clones; where checked, under half of the loss comes from unresolved V genes, and the rest has no known cause. For this sample there are over 150,000 clones; roughly 86% appear just once. The top ten clones comprise about 2.5% of the sample. The sequenced sample was peripheral blood. The receptor source for this set is a woman aged 80 or over with COVID-19, enrolled during active disease.

In DNA form, the CDR3 reads TGTGCCAGCAGCCGTGACAGGGTTGATAGCAATCAGCCCCAGCATTTT. Protein product: CASSRDRVDSNQPQHF. The V and J genes are TRBV7-9 and TRBJ1-5, with 7 bases fitting TRBD1. This CDR3 has 16 amino acids. The trim removed 5 bases at V and 0 bases at J, leaving 7 bases unmatched. Germline values: CDR1 SEHNR, CDR2 FQNEAQ (reference sequence).

This chain uses TRBV7-8 with TRBJ2-2, with D hard to call. The CDR3 loop spans 15 amino acids. The germline V gene has CDR1 SGHVS and CDR2 FQNEAQ. Trimming took 3 bases from V and 2 from J, leaving 10 bases between them. CDR3 loop: CASSFRTSNTGELFF. The CDR3 DNA reads TGTGCCAGCAGCTTTCGAACATCTAACACCGGGGAGCTGTTTTTT.

The chain links TRBV19 to TRBJ1-2; D is unresolved. Trimming took 3 bases from V and 4 from J, leaving 9 bases between them. The CDR3 has 13 residues. The germline V gene has CDR1 LNHDA and CDR2 SQIVND (reference sequence). This CDR3 reads CASSIASPYGYTF. CDR3 DNA: TGTGCCAGTAGTATCGCCAGTCCCTATGGCTACACCTTC.

The V gene is TRBV5-8, the J gene TRBJ2-3, with 7 bases that match TRBD2. This CDR3 is 15 amino acids long. Germline V lookup: CDR1 SGHTS, CDR2 YDEGEE. V was clipped by 1 base and J by 4 bases; unmatched bases: 6. Written as DNA, the CDR3 is TGTGCCAGCAGCTTGCTGGGCGGGAGCTCAGATACGCAGTATTTT. Its translation: CASSLLGGSSDTQYF.

This clone was observed a handful of times. CDR3 loop: CASSAETGVYSGNTIYF. The CDR3 DNA reads as TGTGCCAGCAGCGCCGAGACAGGGGTCTACTCTGGAAACACCATATATTTT. The V gene is TRBV9, the J gene TRBJ1-3, with 8 bases fitting TRBD1. J lost 0 bases, V lost 3 bases, and 8 bases had no gene match. Germline-derived CDR1 and CDR2 are SGDLS and YYNGEE. The CDR3 length is 17 residues.

The gene calls are TRBV28 and TRBJ1-5; D is perhaps TRBD1 (5 bases). V gave up 6 bases and J gave up 0 bases, with 15 bases separating them. The CDR3 is made up of 16 amino acids. Looked up from germline, CDR1 is MDHEN and CDR2 is SYDVKM. The CDR3: CASSPPTVSSNQPQHF. DNA for the CDR3: TGTGCCAGCAGCCCCCCGACAGTATCTAGCAATCAGCCCCAGCATTTT.

The V gene is TRBV5-8, the J gene TRBJ1-1; no firm D call. Trimming pared 0 bases from V and 3 bases from J, leaving 15 bases between. This CDR3 contains 16 residues. The germline V gene encodes CDR1 SGHTS and CDR2 YDEGEE. The chain's CDR3 is CASSLGALPRDTEAFF. The CDR3 nucleotides read TGTGCCAGCAGCTTGGGGGCGCTCCCGAGGGACACTGAAGCTTTCTTT.

The V and J genes are TRBV6-5 and TRBJ2-7; D might be TRBD2 (6 bases). The CDR3 loop spans 13 amino acids. Germline lookup yields CDR1 MNHEY and CDR2 SVGAGI. V lost 5 bases and J 7 bases, leaving 15 bases between the germline ends. In nucleotides, the CDR3 is TGTGCCAGCAGTCCGGGACTGTGGGGTGAGCAGTACTTC. The encoded protein is CASSPGLWGEQYF.

The chain couples TRBV11-2 to TRBJ1-4; 7 nucleotides line up with TRBD1. V was pared by 5 bases and J by 7 bases, with 7 bases of the junction left unmatched. CDR1 SGHAT and CDR2 FQNNGV come from the germline V gene. This CDR3 region has 14 residues. The CDR3 DNA is TGTGCCAGCAGCCCGTCTGGGACAGCTGAAAAACTGTTTTTT. Residues: CASSPSGTAEKLFF. The whole variable domain, filled in from reference TRBV11-2 and TRBJ1-4, reads EAGVAQSPRYKIIEKRQSVAFWCNPISGHATLYWYQQILGQGPKLLIQFQNNGVVDDSQLPKDRFSAERLKGVDSTLKIQPAKLEDSAVYLCASSPSGTAEKLFFGSGTQLSVL.

The gene calls are TRBV21-1 and TRBJ1-1; no check of the table's D call, TRBD1, against the DNA was made. TRBV21-1 is a pseudogene. There are 12 residues in the CDR3. As DNA, the CDR3 is TGTGCCATTAAGGACAGGGAAGCTGAAGCTTTCTTT. Translated: CAIKDREAEAFF.

Note on this clone: Other DNA sequences in the sample encode the same CDR3. Written as DNA, the CDR3 is TGTGCCAGCAGCCCCGGGACAGGCTCTGGAAACACCATATATTTT. Protein: CASSPGTGSGNTIYF. The chain employs TRBV7-2 and TRBJ1-3; TRBD1 matches 8 bases. The V segment lost 5 bases and the J segment 0 bases; nucleotides outside the gene matches: 3. CDR1 is SGHTA, CDR2 FQGNSA, per germline. The length of the CDR3 is 15 residues.

V is TRBV21-1 and J is TRBJ1-5. TRBV21-1 corresponds to a pseudogene. The CDR3 consists of 16 residues. In nucleotides, the CDR3 is TGTGCCAGCAGCACTCGATGGGAGCTTGGAGATCAGCCCCAGCATTTT. Amino acid sequence: CASSTRWELGDQPQHF.

Remarks on this clone: Other DNA variants within this sample encode the same CDR3. The genes are TRBV11-2 and TRBJ1-3; D uncertain. The CDR3 runs to 13 residues. The ends were cut back, 3 bases at V and 4 bases at J, with 7 bases in the middle. CDR1 SGHAT and CDR2 FQNNGV come from the germline V gene. The CDR3 DNA follows: TGTGCCAGCAGCTTTGTGGCAGGAAACACCATATATTTT. Amino acids: CASSFVAGNTIYF.

This chain links TRBV6-5 with TRBJ1-2, with D unresolved. The germline V gene encodes CDR1 MNHEY and CDR2 SVGAGI. Trimming removed 2 bases at V and 6 bases at J, with 13 bases between. This CDR3 is built from 14 residues. CDR3 in DNA: TGTGCCAGCAGTTACCGAGGAGCACCCGATGGCTACACCTTC. Protein sequence: CASSYRGAPDGYTF.

The chain links TRBV5-1 to TRBJ1-2, with 7 bases matching TRBD1. V shed 0 bases and J 5 bases; nucleotides not matched to a gene: 4. The CDR3 is 14 amino acids. The germline V gene has CDR1 SGHRS and CDR2 YFSETQ. In DNA, the CDR3 is TGCGCCAGCAGCTTGGAATCAGGGGGTTATGGCTACACCTTC. Translating it yields CASSLESGGYGYTF.

This clone was observed a few times. V usage is TRBV20-1 and J usage is TRBJ1-5; D gene uncertain. V was pared by 6 bases and J by 11 bases, with 14 bases between. The CDR3 contains 11 residues. From germline, CDR1 is DFQATT and CDR2 SNEGSKA (reference sequence). CDR3 in amino acids: CSAVTFGTQHF. CDR3 sequence (DNA): TGCAGTGCCGTAACATTCGGGACCCAGCATTTT.

The V call is TRBV7-7, the J call TRBJ2-2, with a tentative D call TRBD1 (6 bases). The ends were cut back, 5 bases at V and 3 bases at J, with 7 bases in the middle. This CDR3 is 13 amino acids long. CDR1 is SSHAT and CDR2 is FNYEAQ in the germline V gene (reference sequence). CDR3 residues: CASSQGYTGELFF. CDR3 nucleotides: TGTGCCAGCAGCCAGGGGTACACCGGGGAGCTGTTTTTT.

The rearrangement joins TRBV29-1 to TRBJ2-3; D is ambiguous. The CDR3 is 11 residues long. Trimming left V 7 bases short and J 2 bases short, with 7 bases between. CDR1 and CDR2 (germline): SQVTM, ANQGSEA. The CDR3 loop is CSGQYTDTQYF. The CDR3 region has the DNA TGCAGCGGGCAGTACACAGATACGCAGTATTTT.

CDR3 coding DNA: TGTGCCACCAGTGATTTGTCACAGCTTGGCTACACCTTC. Protein sequence: CATSDLSQLGYTF. This chain links TRBV24-1 with TRBJ1-2; D unclear. The ends were cut back, 0 bases at V and 7 bases at J, with 8 bases in the middle. Germline-derived CDR1 and CDR2 are KGHDR and SFDVKD. This CDR3 region has 13 residues.

The gene calls are TRBV27 and TRBJ2-2; D uncertain. Trimming removed 7 bases at V and 2 bases at J, with 11 bases between. This CDR3 has 14 residues. The germline V gene has CDR1 MNHEY and CDR2 SMNVEV (reference sequence). This chain's CDR3 is CASNLRVNTGELFF. Here the CDR3 DNA reads TGTGCCAGCAATCTTCGGGTTAACACCGGGGAGCTGTTTTTT.

Here the CDR3 reads CASSESGFGYTF. The DNA of the CDR3 is TGTGCCAGCAGTGAGTCGGGGTTCGGCTACACCTTC. The chain joins TRBV2 to TRBJ1-2; D ambiguous. The CDR3 runs to 12 residues. V lost 3 bases, J lost 8 bases, and 10 bases lay in between. Germline lookup yields CDR1 SNHLY and CDR2 FYNNEI.